This T cell receptor (beta chain) was recovered during a study of T-cell reconstitution after alpha-beta-depleted transplantation in children. Details on this clonotype: Antigen specificity is unknown. Lacking the conserved final phenylalanine or tryptophan, this CDR3 likely reflects a read error.

TCRbeta library construction was performed incorporating unique molecular identifiers. TCRdb reprocessed the PCR reads with MiXCR, giving one entry per CDR3 protein. The table lists around 450,000 distinct CDR3 sequences, 10% to 13% of them singletons. Study outcomes and limitations: Alpha-beta T cells present about two months after transplant were reported to originate from several hundred expanded graft clones.

The V and J ends lost 4 bases and 0 bases, in that order; junction bases with no gene match: 9. The germline V gene encodes CDR1 SGHRS and CDR2 YFSETQ. The CDR3 runs to 20 residues. J is TRBJ2-2 and V is TRBV5-1, with 16 bases that match TRBD2. The sequence was collected from a child aged 2-15 years with inherited bone marrow failure, due to receive a stem cell transplant. The material was PBMCs, obtained before TCRalphabeta/CD19-depleted stem cell transplant. In nucleotides, the CDR3 is TGCGCCAGCAGCCGGGGACTAGCGGGAGGGTTCATCGCGAACACCGGGGAGCTGTTTTCT. Its protein is CASSRGLAGGFIANTGELFS.